The text below deals with one T cell receptor beta chain. Repertoires were generated with immunoSEQ multiplex PCR, while TCRdb's copy carries only in-frame clones and drops some. Of about 230,000 clones in the sample, about 90% were seen once. These data belong to a study of blood T cell repertoires in COVID-19. V lost 6 bases to trimming and J lost 0 bases, with 4 bases between them. Germline CDR1 and CDR2: KGHSH and LQKENI. CDR3 length equals 12 residues. Individuals drawn from approximately 22 US areas were about 18 to 95 years old. This TCR was sampled from a woman aged 25-40 years with acute COVID-19. V is TRBV18 and J is TRBJ2-3; no reliable D call. Material: PBMCs or T cells enriched from blood (not recorded which). CDR3 sequence: CASSPSTDTQYF. The DNA for the CDR3 is TGTGCCAGCTCTCCTAGCACAGATACGCAGTATTTT.